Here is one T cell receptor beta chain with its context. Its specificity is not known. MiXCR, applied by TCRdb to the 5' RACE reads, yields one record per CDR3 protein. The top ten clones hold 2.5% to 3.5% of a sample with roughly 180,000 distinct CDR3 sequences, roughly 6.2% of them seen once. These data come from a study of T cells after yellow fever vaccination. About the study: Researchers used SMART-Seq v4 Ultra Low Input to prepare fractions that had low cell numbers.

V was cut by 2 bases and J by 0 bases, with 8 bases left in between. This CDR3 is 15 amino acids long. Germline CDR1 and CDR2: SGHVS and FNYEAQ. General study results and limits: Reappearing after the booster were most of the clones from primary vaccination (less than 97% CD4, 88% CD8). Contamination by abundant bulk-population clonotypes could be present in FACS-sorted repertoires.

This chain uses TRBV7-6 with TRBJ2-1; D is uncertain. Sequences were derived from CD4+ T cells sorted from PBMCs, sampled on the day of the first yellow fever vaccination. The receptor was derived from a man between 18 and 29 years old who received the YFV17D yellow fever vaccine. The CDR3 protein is CASSLPGYSYNEQFF. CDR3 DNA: TGTGCCAGCAGCTTACCAGGCTACTCCTACAATGAGCAGTTCTTC.